The text below deals with one T cell receptor (beta chain). The sample is drawn from a study of CD8 T cells in Susac syndrome. The V end was cut by 5 bases, the J end by 1 base, with 18 bases between. The germline gives CDR1 LGHDT, CDR2 YNNKEL (reference sequence). The CDR3 contains 17 residues. With random hexamers, reverse transcription was performed on about 0.5 to 1 ug of RNA. TCRdb reanalysed the immunoSEQ multiplex PCR reads using MiXCR and keeps one entry per CDR3 protein. This table holds 95,000 to 150,000 distinct CDR3 sequences, roughly 94% found once. This TCR derives from a human donor with Susac syndrome. The rearrangement links TRBV3-1 to TRBJ2-1; D possibly corresponds to TRBD2 (6 bases). The sequencing sample was made of CD8+ T cells from PBMCs. This CDR3 is CASSSTSGTASYNEQFF. CDR3 coding DNA: TGTGCCAGCAGCTCAACTTCCGGGACTGCATCCTACAATGAGCAGTTCTTC.